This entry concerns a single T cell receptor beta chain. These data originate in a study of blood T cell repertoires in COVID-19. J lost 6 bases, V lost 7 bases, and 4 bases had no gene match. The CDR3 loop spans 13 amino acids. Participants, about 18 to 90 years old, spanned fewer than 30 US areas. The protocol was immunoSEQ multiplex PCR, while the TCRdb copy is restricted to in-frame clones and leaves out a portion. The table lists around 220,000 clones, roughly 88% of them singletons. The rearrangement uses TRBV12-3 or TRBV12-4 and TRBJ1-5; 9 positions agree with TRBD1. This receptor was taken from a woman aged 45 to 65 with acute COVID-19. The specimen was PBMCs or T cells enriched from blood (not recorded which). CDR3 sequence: CASNRQGGQPQHF. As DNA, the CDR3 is TGTGCCAGCAATAGACAGGGGGGTCAGCCCCAGCATTTT.